These 17 T cell receptor beta chains were sequenced from one sample in a study of blood T cell repertoires in COVID-19. Some clones are missing from TCRdb's copy, which holds only in-frame ones; the method was immunoSEQ multiplex PCR. The sample yields 150,000 to 200,000 clones, 87% seen once. Sample: peripheral blood. These TCRs come from a man aged 18 to 29 with active or convalescent COVID-19.

This chain uses TRBV9 with TRBJ1-3, with TRBD1 as a possible D gene (5 bases). CDR1 and CDR2 (germline): SGDLS, YYNGEE. The ends were cut back, 8 bases at V and 0 bases at J, with 12 bases in the middle. The CDR3 is 14 residues long. The CDR3 here is CASNRGGSGNTIYF. CDR3 DNA: TGTGCCAGTAACCGGGGGGGCTCTGGAAACACCATATATTTT.

The table lists this clone with a few counts. V gene TRBV6-5 combines with J gene TRBJ2-2; the match to TRBD1 covers 8 bases. V gave up 2 bases and J gave up 4 bases; unmatched junction bases: 6. The CDR3 runs to 16 residues. Germline V gene lookup returns CDR1 MNHEY and CDR2 SVGAGI. The DNA for the CDR3 is TGTGCCAGCAGTTACGATCAAACAGGGGGCACCGGGGAGCTGTTTTTT. Amino acid sequence: CASSYDQTGGTGELFF.

The rearrangement links TRBV24-1 to TRBJ2-7; D possibly corresponds to TRBD2 (5 bases). V lost 5 bases to trimming and J lost 10 bases, with 20 bases between them. The CDR3 consists of 14 residues. Germline V gene data show CDR1 as KGHDR and CDR2 as SFDVKD. The CDR3 coding sequence is TGTGCCACCAGTGTAGAGGGAACCCTCGAGGGCCAGTACTTC. This sequence encodes CATSVEGTLEGQYF.

This rearrangement joins TRBV5-1 to TRBJ2-1; D is ambiguous. The CDR3 loop spans 14 amino acids. CDR1 is SGHRS and CDR2 is YFSETQ in the germline V gene. The V end was cut by 4 bases, the J end by 6 bases, with 14 bases between. The CDR3 coding sequence is TGCGCCAGCAGCCTACTTAGAGGTAGCAATGAGCAGTTCTTC. Protein: CASSLLRGSNEQFF.

The chain links TRBV28 to TRBJ1-1; D unresolved. Germline assignment: CDR1 MDHEN and CDR2 SYDVKM. Trimming cost V 4 bases and J 0 bases, with 12 bases left between them. This CDR3 comprises 15 residues. CDR3 residues: CASSSPDLMNTEAFF. The CDR3 DNA reads TGTGCCAGCAGTTCTCCAGACTTGATGAACACTGAAGCTTTCTTT. The full variable domain, rest sourced from reference TRBV28 and TRBJ1-1, is DVKVTQSSRYLVKRTGEKVFLECVQDMDHENMFWYRQDPGLGLRLIYFSYDVKMKEKGDIPEGYSVSREKKERFSLILESASTNQTSMYLCASSSPDLMNTEAFFGQGTRLTVV.

The chain recombines TRBV19 with TRBJ2-6; D possibly corresponds to TRBD1 (5 bases). Trimming took 3 bases from V and 0 from J, leaving 12 bases between them. Germline V gives CDR1 LNHDA, CDR2 SQIVND (reference sequence). The CDR3 contains 17 residues. CDR3 DNA: TGTGCCAGTAGTATGGACATCCACAACTCTGGGGCCAACGTCCTGACTTTC. Translated, it gives CASSMDIHNSGANVLTF.

V gene TRBV7-3 combines with J gene TRBJ2-3, with D unclear. This CDR3 is built from 15 residues. From germline, CDR1 is SGHTA and CDR2 FQGTGA. Between the trimmed V and J ends, which lost 1 base and 1 base, there was a span of 9 bases. The CDR3 nucleotides read TGTGCCAGCAGCTTAATGGGCCCCGGCACAGATACGCAGTATTTT. It translates to CASSLMGPGTDTQYF.

This sequence joins TRBV29-1 and TRBJ2-2; tentatively, D is TRBD1 (6 bases). This CDR3 has 14 residues. Germline assignment: CDR1 SQVTM and CDR2 ANQGSEA. Trimming took 6 bases from V and 0 from J, leaving 11 bases between them. The CDR3 reads CSVSGHTNTGELFF. The CDR3 DNA sequence: TGCAGCGTGTCGGGACATACGAACACCGGGGAGCTGTTTTTT.

The genes are TRBV19 and TRBJ2-1; D might be TRBD2 (6 bases). The length of the CDR3 is 16 residues. CDR1 is LNHDA and CDR2 is SQIVND in the germline V gene (reference sequence). V shed 7 bases and J shed 4 bases, with 20 bases lying between them. CDR3 sequence (DNA): TGTGCCAGTAACCCGGCCCGGGGGATGGGATACAATGAGCAGTTCTTC. Its protein product is CASNPARGMGYNEQFF.

The chain links TRBV4-3 to TRBJ2-7; D not certain. In germline, CDR1 is LGHNA, CDR2 YSLEER. The CDR3 consists of 14 residues. The V end lost 0 bases, the J end lost 1 base, and 7 bases lay between the germline ends. CDR3 amino acids: CASSQDRGSYEQYF. The CDR3 DNA reads TGCGCCAGCAGCCAAGATCGCGGATCCTACGAGCAGTACTTC.

V and J are TRBV6-1 and TRBJ2-3, with 8 bases matching TRBD1. The CDR3 has 15 residues. The germline V gene has CDR1 MNHNS and CDR2 SASEGT. The V gene end was trimmed by 2 bases and the J gene end by 8 bases; junction bases not matched to a gene: 9. CDR3 DNA: TGTGCCAGCAGTGAATCGGACAGGGAATGGGGTACGCAGTATTTT. This gives the protein CASSESDREWGTQYF.

The V call is TRBV5-6, the J call TRBJ1-3; TRBD1 might be the D (5 bases). The CDR3 extends over 13 amino acids. Germline CDR1 is SGHDT and CDR2 is YYEEEE. V lost 6 bases and J lost 7, with 14 bases in between. The CDR3 sequence: CASTRTGGNTIYF. In DNA form, the CDR3 reads TGTGCCAGCACCCGGACCGGGGGGAACACCATATATTTT.

The chain has TRBV20-1 and TRBJ1-2, with 9 positions matching TRBD1. The V gene end was trimmed by 3 bases and the J gene end by 3 bases; junction bases not matched to a gene: 5. Germline CDR1 is DFQATT and CDR2 is SNEGSKA (reference sequence). The CDR3 is made up of 14 amino acids. The CDR3 nucleotides read TGCAGTGCTAGTGAGGGGACAGGGCACTATGGCTACACCTTC. The encoded protein is CSASEGTGHYGYTF.

This rearrangement joins TRBV10-1 to TRBJ2-5, with 8 positions matching TRBD2. This CDR3 comprises 14 residues. Germline V CDR1 and CDR2: WNHNN, SYGVQD (reference sequence). The V segment lost 3 bases and the J segment 4 bases; nucleotides outside the gene matches: 4. In DNA, the CDR3 is TGCGCCAGCAGTGACGGGGGGGCCTTAGAGACCCAGTACTTC. It translates to CASSDGGALETQYF.

This clone appeared a few times. The chain is built from TRBV27 and TRBJ1-5; D not resolved. V dropped 1 base and J dropped 6 bases, with 7 bases sitting between them. CDR1 is MNHEY, CDR2 SMNVEV, per germline (reference sequence). The CDR3 runs to 13 residues. The CDR3 reads CASSLFAGQPQHF. The CDR3 region has the DNA TGTGCCAGCAGTTTATTTGCGGGTCAGCCCCAGCATTTT.

This clone was seen just once. The V call is TRBV27, the J call TRBJ2-1, with TRBD2 matching 14 bases. The CDR3 runs to 17 residues. V shed 6 bases and J 2 bases; nucleotides not matched to a gene: 6. Per the germline V gene, CDR1 is MNHEY and CDR2 is SMNVEV (reference sequence). The CDR3 bases are TGTGCCAGCAGGGGGACTAGCGGGGGCCTTACCTACAATGAGCAGTTCTTC. Translating gives CASRGTSGGLTYNEQFF.

The chain joins TRBV29-1 to TRBJ2-3; 7 nucleotides align to TRBD1. With V trimmed by 3 bases and J by 2 bases, 5 bases remained unmatched. Germline lookup yields CDR1 SQVTM and CDR2 ANQGSEA. The CDR3 has 14 residues. This CDR3 reads CSVEETGPTDTQYF. The CDR3 DNA is TGCAGCGTTGAGGAGACAGGGCCCACAGATACGCAGTATTTT.